These 8 T cell receptor beta chains were all obtained from the same sample, sequenced in a study of identical twins. Via MiXCR, TCRdb re-called the 5' RACE reads, giving one row per CDR3 protein. The table includes 510,000 or so distinct CDR3 sequences, 13% to 15% detected once. The sample was also linked to a second study, of yellow fever vaccine responses in identical twins.

The sequenced sample consisted of CD4+ T cells sorted from blood. All receptors come from a woman aged 18-30 years in good health.

This clonotype was counted only a few times. The chain recombines TRBV5-1 with TRBJ2-7; TRBD1 matches at 8 bases. V was pared by 3 bases and J by 0 bases, with 5 bases of the junction left unmatched. The CDR3 length is 15 residues. Germline V gives CDR1 SGHRS, CDR2 YFSETQ. As DNA, the CDR3 is TGCGCCAGCAGCTCCCAGGGGGCGGCCTCCTACGAGCAGTACTTC. Protein sequence: CASSSQGAASYEQYF.

There are a few counts of this clonotype. The chain carries TRBV6-1 and TRBJ1-5; the match to TRBD1 covers 8 bases. The germline CDR1 and CDR2 sequences are MNHNS and SASEGT. The length of the CDR3 is 15 residues. V trimming: 7 bases; J trimming: 3 bases; junction bases outside the gene matches: 8. CDR3 region: CASIQGQGSNQPQHF. The CDR3 DNA sequence: TGTGCCAGCATTCAAGGACAGGGTTCCAATCAGCCCCAGCATTTT.

This clonotype was seen only a few times. The V gene is TRBV12-3 or TRBV12-4, the J gene TRBJ2-1, with D perhaps matching TRBD1 or TRBD2 (5 bases each). The V end lost 6 bases, the J end lost 8 bases, and 20 bases lay between the germline ends. The CDR3 contains 15 residues. In nucleotides, the CDR3 is TGTGCCAGCAGGGCGATGTCGGGACCCCTTTATGAGCAGTTCTTC. It is translated as CASRAMSGPLYEQFF.

CDR3 sequence reads: CASSLRQSNEQFF. The CDR3 DNA reads TGTGCCAGCAGCTTAAGACAGAGTAATGAGCAGTTCTTC. The chain couples TRBV7-2 to TRBJ2-1; tentative D call: TRBD1 (5 bases). The CDR3 loop spans 13 amino acids. CDR1 SGHTA and CDR2 FQGNSA come from the germline V gene. V dropped 2 bases and J dropped 7 bases, with 9 bases sitting between them.

This clonotype was observed a few times. V gene TRBV20-1 combines with J gene TRBJ2-3; the match to TRBD2 covers 13 bases. V lost 5 bases, J lost 4 bases, and 6 bases stayed unmatched. CDR1 DFQATT and CDR2 SNEGSKA come from the germline V gene (reference sequence). The CDR3 is 15 residues long. The CDR3 nucleotides read TGCAGTGCTTTCCGGACTAGCGGGAGTTCAGATACGCAGTATTTT. This translates into CSAFRTSGSSDTQYF.

V and J are TRBV12-3 or TRBV12-4 and TRBJ2-3; perhaps D is TRBD1 or TRBD2 (5 bases each). This CDR3 spans 15 amino acids. V lost 5 bases, J lost 6 bases, and 18 bases lay in between. This CDR3 reads CASSGGSLADDTQYF. Written as DNA, the CDR3 is TGTGCCAGCAGTGGGGGTTCCCTGGCCGACGATACGCAGTATTTT.

This clonotype was counted a few times. This chain links TRBV20-1 with TRBJ2-3; D tentatively fits TRBD1 or TRBD2 (6 bases each). Germline CDR1 and CDR2: DFQATT and SNEGSKA (reference sequence). V lost 6 bases to trimming and J lost 2 bases, with 18 bases between them. The CDR3 is 15 residues long. The CDR3 nucleotides are TGCAGTGCGCAACTGTTGGGGGGCTTCACAGATACGCAGTATTTT. Translating gives CSAQLLGGFTDTQYF.

The chain recombines TRBV20-1 with TRBJ2-1, with 9 bases that match TRBD2. The CDR3 covers 13 residues. V was pared by 3 bases and J by 3 bases, with 0 bases of the junction left unmatched. CDR1 DFQATT and CDR2 SNEGSKA come from the germline V gene (reference sequence). CDR3 nucleotide sequence: TGCAGTGCTAGTAGCGGGGGCTACAATGAGCAGTTCTTC. Residues: CSASSGGYNEQFF.